In its sample, the clone carrying this TCR beta chain was seen once. Its antigen is undetermined. The record originates from a study of cytomegalovirus exposure and HLA in healthy donors. The study's findings and limits: DRB1 showed the most TCR associations and HLA-C the fewest in a later analysis, as rates varied by HLA locus.

The PCR used 60 Vbeta and 13 Jbeta primers. The table came from immunoSEQ multiplex PCR; TCRdb's copy has only in-frame clones and leaves some out. The table records about 130,000 clones, about 80% of them present only once. V lost 8 bases and J lost 5; bases outside the gene matches: 5. This CDR3 comprises 14 residues. Germline-derived CDR1 and CDR2 are MNHEY and SMNVEV (reference sequence). The receptor was isolated from a young man in good health and CMV-seropositive. The sample was PBMCs. This rearrangement joins TRBV27 to TRBJ2-2, with 10 bases lining up with TRBD1. In nucleotides, the CDR3 is TGTGCCAGCCGGGGACAGGGGTTTACCGGGGAGCTGTTTTTT. This gives the protein CASRGQGFTGELFF.